A single sample is the source of the 22 T cell receptor beta chains below, sequenced in a study of T cells in Graves' hyperthyroidism and ophthalmopathy. The CDR3 regions of TCR beta were amplified from RNA transcripts. The study used the HTBI primer set for a first-round RT-PCR of the TCR CDR3. TCRdb re-derived calls from the multiplex PCR reads in MiXCR, one entry per CDR3 protein. The profile covers about 250,000 distinct CDR3 sequences, with around 15% appearing a single time and 30% taken by the ten largest. Sequences were obtained from blood. These receptors were collected from a woman in her forties or fifties with Graves' hyperthyroidism that later progressed to Graves' ophthalmopathy.

This clonotype was observed many times. Here the CDR3 DNA reads TGTGCCAGCAGTAAGGGACAGTCCTACGAGCAGTACTTC. It is translated as CASSKGQSYEQYF. The chain combines TRBV6-2 or TRBV6-3 with TRBJ2-7; 7 nucleotides match TRBD1. The germline gives CDR1 MNHEY, CDR2 SVGEGT. The junction had 2 bases not matched to a gene; V was cut back by 5 bases and J by 1 base. The CDR3 length is 13 residues.

Points on this clonotype: This may be a read error, as it is one base from a much larger clone. DNA of the CDR3: TGCGCCGGCAGCTTGGAACAGGGGGCGGACGAGCAGTACTTC. Amino acid sequence: CAGSLEQGADEQYF. V and J are TRBV5-1 and TRBJ2-7; TRBD1 agrees at 9 bases. The CDR3 has 14 amino acids. Germline values: CDR1 SGHRS, CDR2 YFSETQ.

This clonotype came up many times. The J gene is TRBJ2-1, the V gene TRBV27; D ambiguous. Germline-derived CDR1 and CDR2 are MNHEY and SMNVEV (reference sequence). V was pared by 3 bases and J by 9 bases, with 12 bases between. The CDR3 length is 13 residues. The CDR3 nucleotides are TGTGCCAGCAGTTTCTCTACCGCCGGTGAGCAGTTCTTC. It is translated as CASSFSTAGEQFF.

In nucleotides, the CDR3 is TGTGCCAGTGGGAGAGTGAGTGAGAAAGAGACCCAGTACTTC. As protein: CASGRVSEKETQYF. V gene TRBV19 combines with J gene TRBJ2-5; D perhaps matches TRBD2 (5 bases). With 8 bases removed from V and 3 bases from J, the gap between germline ends came to 16 bases. Looked up from germline, CDR1 is LNHDA and CDR2 is SQIVND (reference sequence). The CDR3 runs 14 residues.

Note on this clonotype: Its ends do not fully match the called genes, so a read error is possible. The V gene is TRBV19, the J gene TRBJ2-7, with 11 bases that match TRBD1. Germline V gene lookup returns CDR1 LNHDA and CDR2 SQIVND (reference sequence). This CDR3 is built from 18 residues. The CDR3 reads CAGSIRTGGDLRSYEQYF. The CDR3 DNA is TGTGCCGGTAGTATTAGGACAGGGGGCGATCTCAGGTCCTACGAGCAGTACTTC.

CDR3 nucleotide sequence: TGTGCCAGCGGATGGGATGGCTACACCTTC. Amino acid sequence: CASGWDGYTF. The chain links TRBV28 to TRBJ1-2, with D hard to call. Trimming removed 8 bases at V and 6 bases at J, with 7 bases between. This CDR3 has 10 amino acids. The germline CDR1 and CDR2 sequences are MDHEN and SYDVKM.

This clonotype was observed many times. The rearrangement uses TRBV20-1 and TRBJ2-1; TRBD2 aligns across 9 bases. With V trimmed by 1 base and J by 6 bases, 7 bases remained unmatched. The CDR3 sequence is 15 residues long. Germline V gene data show CDR1 as DFQATT and CDR2 as SNEGSKA (reference sequence). CDR3 bases: TGCAGTGCTAGAGCCCTTGGGACTAGCAGCAATGAGCAGTTCTTC. Protein sequence: CSARALGTSSNEQFF.

This clonotype was found many times. The J gene is TRBJ2-3, the V gene TRBV4-1, with 10 positions matching TRBD1. Germline CDR1 and CDR2: MGHRA and YSYEKL. The CDR3 totals 15 residues. The junction had 3 bases not matched to a gene; V was cut back by 0 bases and J by 6 bases. The CDR3, as DNA: TGCGCCAGCAGCCAAGAACCGGGACAGGGGGATACGCAGTATTTT. Translating it yields CASSQEPGQGDTQYF.

At least ten counts were recorded for this clonotype. The chain couples TRBV5-5 to TRBJ2-3, with a possible D match to TRBD2 (6 bases). The CDR3 covers 13 residues. Germline V gene data show CDR1 as SGHKS and CDR2 as YYEKEE (reference sequence). V lost 7 bases to trimming and J lost 2 bases, with 11 bases between them. CDR3 loop: CASGGLSTDTQYF. The CDR3, as DNA: TGTGCCAGCGGAGGACTATCCACAGATACGCAGTATTTT.

This clonotype was seen many times. This sequence joins TRBV18 and TRBJ2-5, with D unclear. Germline V gene data show CDR1 as KGHSH and CDR2 as LQKENI. V lost 3 bases, J lost 4 bases, and 9 bases lay in between. This CDR3 spans 13 amino acids. CDR3 residues: CASSPPGPETQYF. CDR3 nucleotide sequence: TGTGCCAGCTCACCCCCCGGCCCAGAGACCCAGTACTTC. Looking up the rest from reference TRBV18 and TRBJ2-5 gives the full variable domain: NAGVMQNPRHLVRRRGQEARLRCSPMKGHSHVYWYRQLPEEGLKFMVYLQKENIIDESGMPKERFSAEFPKEGPSILRIQQVVRGDSAAYFCASSPPGPETQYFGPGTRLLVL.

This clonotype was observed a handful of times. This sequence joins TRBV6-1 and TRBJ2-1; 7 bases map to TRBD1. With V trimmed by 6 bases and J by 4 bases, 12 bases remained unmatched. The CDR3 has 16 residues. The germline V gene encodes CDR1 MNHNS and CDR2 SASEGT. The CDR3 nucleotides read TGTGCCAGCAGCCTCAGCCCCGGGACAGCGTACAATGAGCAGTTCTTC. This translates into CASSLSPGTAYNEQFF.

About this clonotype: One end of the junction varies from germline; a read error may be responsible. The chain carries TRBV28 and TRBJ2-1; D call uncertain. Germline V gives CDR1 MDHEN, CDR2 SYDVKM. This CDR3 is 11 amino acids long. In DNA form, the CDR3 reads TGTGCCAGCCACTCCCACAATGAGCAGTTCTTC. Translated, it gives CASHSHNEQFF. The full variable domain, completed using reference TRBV28 and TRBJ2-1, is DVKVTQSSRYLVKRTGEKVFLECVQDMDHENMFWYRQDPGLGLRLIYFSYDVKMKEKGDIPEGYSVSREKKERFSLILESASTNQTSMYLCASHSHNEQFFGPGTRLTVL.

This sequence joins TRBV6-1 and TRBJ2-6, with TRBD1 matching over 8 bases. CDR1 and CDR2 from the germline V gene are MNHNS and SASEGT. The CDR3 contains 16 residues. Unmatched junction bases numbered 9, after V lost 11 bases and J lost 0 bases. In DNA, the CDR3 is TGTGCCCGCCGGACAGGGACGATCTCTGGGGCCAACGTCCTGACTTTC. Its protein product is CARRTGTISGANVLTF.

This clonotype showed up many times. The chain has TRBV30 and TRBJ2-3, with a weak D call TRBD1 (6 bases). Germline V gives CDR1 GTSNPN, CDR2 SVGIG (reference sequence). This CDR3 spans 15 amino acids. Trimming shortened V by 2 bases and J by 1 base, and 13 bases separated the two germline ends. Here the CDR3 reads CAWSKQGRGTDTQYF. CDR3 coding DNA: TGTGCCTGGAGTAAACAGGGCCGAGGCACAGATACGCAGTATTTT.

This clonotype was seen more than once but under ten times. The J gene is TRBJ1-1, the V gene TRBV10-3; D uncertain. Trimming removed 2 bases from V and 9 bases from J, with 16 bases in between. This CDR3 comprises 14 residues. Germline V CDR1 and CDR2: ENHRY, SYGVKD. CDR3 protein: CAISETPDTIKAFF. In DNA, the CDR3 is TGTGCCATCAGTGAGACCCCAGACACAATCAAAGCTTTCTTT.

This chain connects TRBV19 to TRBJ1-1; 9 bases are a match to TRBD1. Per the germline V gene, CDR1 is LNHDA and CDR2 is SQIVND (reference sequence). Unmatched junction bases numbered 4, after V lost 6 bases and J lost 5 bases. The CDR3 is made up of 13 amino acids. The CDR3 protein is CASRGQGYTEAFF. The CDR3 region has the DNA TGTGCCAGTAGGGGACAGGGTTATACTGAAGCTTTCTTT.

This clonotype was seen repeatedly, ten times or more. The chain has TRBV5-1 and TRBJ1-1; maybe TRBD1 (6 bases). The CDR3 contains 13 residues. Germline V lookup: CDR1 SGHRS, CDR2 YFSETQ. V was trimmed by 7 bases and J by 7 bases, leaving 17 bases between them. CDR3 amino acids: CASELWGGGEAFF. CDR3 coding DNA: TGCGCCAGCGAACTATGGGGGGGCGGTGAAGCTTTCTTT.

V gene TRBV20-1 combines with J gene TRBJ1-4, with 8 bases that match TRBD1. V dropped 0 bases and J dropped 7; count of bases not matched to a gene: 4. The CDR3 consists of 14 residues. CDR1 and CDR2 from the germline V gene are DFQATT and SNEGSKA (reference sequence). The CDR3 spells CSARDTGGSEKLFF. CDR3 nucleotides: TGCAGTGCTAGAGACACAGGGGGGAGTGAAAAACTGTTTTTT.

This clonotype was recorded many times. The rearrangement links TRBV20-1 to TRBJ2-5; 7 nucleotides agree with TRBD1. Germline loops: CDR1 DFQATT, CDR2 SNEGSKA (reference sequence). J was trimmed by 4 bases and V by 4 bases; bases with no gene match: 3. The CDR3 extends over 12 amino acids. CDR3 DNA sequence: TGCAGTGCTAACAGGGGTGGAGAGACCCAGTACTTC. Translated, it gives CSANRGGETQYF.

This clonotype has a handful of counts. This sequence joins TRBV15 and TRBJ2-6; D is uncertain. Per the germline V gene, CDR1 is LNHNV and CDR2 is YYDKDF (reference sequence). There are 17 residues in the CDR3. V was clipped by 1 base and J by 0 bases, with 10 bases between them. The CDR3 nucleotides read TGTGCCACCAGCAGAGTAGACGGCCTCTCTGGGGCCAACGTCCTGACTTTC. This translates into CATSRVDGLSGANVLTF.

This clonotype was observed at least ten times. The CDR3 is CASSLAGGPLSYEQYF. CDR3 DNA sequence: TGTGCCAGCAGCCTAGCGGGAGGCCCCCTTTCCTACGAGCAGTACTTC. V is TRBV6-2 or TRBV6-3 and J is TRBJ2-7; TRBD2 aligns across 11 bases. Germline-derived CDR1 and CDR2 are MNHEY and SVGEGT. V dropped 6 bases and J dropped 1; count of bases not matched to a gene: 8. The CDR3 runs to 16 residues.

V is TRBV13 and J is TRBJ2-5, with TRBD1 identical over 9 bases. The CDR3 runs 15 residues. Germline CDR1 and CDR2: PRHDT and FYEKMQ (reference sequence). Losses at the gene ends were 4 bases for V and 5 bases for J; bases not matched to a gene: 8. The CDR3, as DNA: TGTGCCAGCAGCTCCCGGGGACAGGGCGACGAGACCCAGTACTTC. Translating gives CASSSRGQGDETQYF.